These T cell receptor beta chains were read from a single sample in a study of T cells in Graves' hyperthyroidism and ophthalmopathy. MiXCR was run by TCRdb on the multiplex PCR reads, yielding one entry per CDR3 protein. The sample gives more than 300,000 distinct CDR3 sequences, less than 15% of which show up once; around 9.2% is in the top ten. Specimen: blood. The receptors come from a woman aged 18-29 years with Graves' hyperthyroidism. Both conserved end residues are part of each CDR3. The D gene is left open where the match is weak.

D gene	V gene	J gene	CDR3 protein
NA	TRBV7-9	TRBJ2-6	CASSTPLGGSGANVLTF
NA	TRBV12-3/TRBV12-4	TRBJ2-7	CASSLGGRIAYEQYF
NA	TRBV7-9	TRBJ1-2	CASSFGDRDGYTF
NA	TRBV28	TRBJ1-6	CASQLREEPLHF
TRBD1	TRBV29-1	TRBJ2-6	CSVGQGASSGANVLTF
NA	TRBV6-2/TRBV6-3	TRBJ2-2	CASSNRGGYTNTGELFF
NA	TRBV19	TRBJ1-1	CASSIDPPGPLTNTEAFF
NA	TRBV29-1	TRBJ2-1	CSMGRGGIGNEQFF
TRBD1	TRBV18	TRBJ2-1	CASSPPYRGLGEQFF
TRBD1	TRBV18	TRBJ1-1	CASSPSGGGGTEAFF
NA	TRBV7-6	TRBJ2-5	CASQQGPGEETQYF
NA	TRBV7-2	TRBJ2-2	CASSPRGAALGELFF
NA	TRBV2	TRBJ1-1	CASRTGLTNTEVFF
TRBD2	TRBV9	TRBJ2-3	CASSVGSSGMYTQYF
NA	TRBV11-2	TRBJ1-1	CASSLLGGSAFF
NA	TRBV25-1	TRBJ2-5	CASSASSGGGETQYF
NA	TRBV9	TRBJ1-1	CASSVDLGSMNTEAFF
NA	TRBV18	TRBJ1-2	CASSPEDRYGYTF
NA	TRBV14	TRBJ2-2	CASSPARAAGELFF
NA	TRBV3-1	TRBJ2-5	CASSQQTIQETQYF
TRBD2	TRBV27	TRBJ2-1	CATSGTSGRNEQFF
NA	TRBV27	TRBJ2-7	CASSLSYVGEQYF
NA	TRBV5-6	TRBJ1-2	CASSQRDRPYGYTF
TRBD1	TRBV28	TRBJ1-2	CASSKQGYGYTF
NA	TRBV20-1	TRBJ1-5	CSAGPSVGGQPRHF
TRBD2	TRBV7-9	TRBJ2-3	CASSWGLAGGGDTQYF
NA	TRBV20-1	TRBJ2-1	CSALEPPGYNEQFF